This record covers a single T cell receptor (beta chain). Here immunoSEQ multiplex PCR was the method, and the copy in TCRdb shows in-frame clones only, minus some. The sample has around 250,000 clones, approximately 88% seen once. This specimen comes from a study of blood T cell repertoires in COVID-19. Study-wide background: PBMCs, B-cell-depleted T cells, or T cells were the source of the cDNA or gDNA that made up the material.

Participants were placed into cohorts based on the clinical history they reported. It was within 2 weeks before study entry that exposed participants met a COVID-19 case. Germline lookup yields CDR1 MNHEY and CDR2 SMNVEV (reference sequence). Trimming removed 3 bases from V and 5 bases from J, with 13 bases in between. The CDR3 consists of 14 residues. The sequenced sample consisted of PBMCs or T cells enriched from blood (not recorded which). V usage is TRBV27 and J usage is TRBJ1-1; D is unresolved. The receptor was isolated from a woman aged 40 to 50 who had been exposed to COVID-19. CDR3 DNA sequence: TGTGCCAGCAGTTTCACGCCCGGGGATACTGAAGCTTTCTTT. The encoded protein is CASSFTPGDTEAFF.